This TCR beta chain was documented in a study of OX40 agonist ivuxolimab in advanced cancers. Looking at the study overall: Participants averaged approximately 60 years of age (range roughly 23 to 79) and were about 85% male. Three patients showed partial responses: one hepatocellular carcinoma and two cutaneous melanoma cases.

This clone was recorded only once. Its antigen is currently unknown. General study findings and limits: Both blood CD4+ and CD8+ T cells showed clonal growth by week 6 at 0.1 to 3.0 mg/kg.

V was trimmed by 2 bases and J by 2 bases, leaving 8 bases between them. The CDR3 extends over 14 amino acids. CDR1 and CDR2 from the germline V gene are SGHDT and YYEEEE. The protocol was immunoSEQ multiplex PCR, while the TCRdb copy is restricted to in-frame clones and leaves out a portion. The sample records approximately 42,000 clones, around 90% being singletons. Autoimmune disease history or systemic immunosuppression led to patient exclusion. The origin of this receptor is an adult with an advanced solid tumor such as melanoma, head and neck, liver or kidney cancer. The specimen was CD4+ or CD8+ T cells sorted from blood, collected in a trial of the OX40 agonist ivuxolimab. This rearrangement joins TRBV5-6 to TRBJ1-5, with D uncertain. This CDR3 is CASSLWGGNQPQHF. The CDR3 DNA reads TGTGCCAGCAGCTTATGGGGAGGCAATCAGCCCCAGCATTTT.